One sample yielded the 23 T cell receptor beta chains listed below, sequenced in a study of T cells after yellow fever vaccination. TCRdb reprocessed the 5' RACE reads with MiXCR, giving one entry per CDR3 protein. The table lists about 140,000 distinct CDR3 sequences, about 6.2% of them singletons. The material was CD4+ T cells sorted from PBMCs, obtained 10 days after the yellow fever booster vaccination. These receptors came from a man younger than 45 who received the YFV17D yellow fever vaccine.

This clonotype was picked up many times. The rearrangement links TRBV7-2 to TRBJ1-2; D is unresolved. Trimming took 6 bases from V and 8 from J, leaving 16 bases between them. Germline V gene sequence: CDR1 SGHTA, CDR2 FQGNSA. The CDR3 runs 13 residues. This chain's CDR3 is CASRSAVGRGYTF. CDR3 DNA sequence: TGTGCCAGCAGATCCGCCGTCGGGCGAGGCTACACCTTC.

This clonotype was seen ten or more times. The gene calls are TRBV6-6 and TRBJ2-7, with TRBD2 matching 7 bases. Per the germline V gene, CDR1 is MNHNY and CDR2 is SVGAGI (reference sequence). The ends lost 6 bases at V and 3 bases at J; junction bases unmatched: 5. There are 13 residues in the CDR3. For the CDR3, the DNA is TGTGCCAGCAGACTTCTAGCGGACTACGAGCAGTACTTC. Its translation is CASRLLADYEQYF.

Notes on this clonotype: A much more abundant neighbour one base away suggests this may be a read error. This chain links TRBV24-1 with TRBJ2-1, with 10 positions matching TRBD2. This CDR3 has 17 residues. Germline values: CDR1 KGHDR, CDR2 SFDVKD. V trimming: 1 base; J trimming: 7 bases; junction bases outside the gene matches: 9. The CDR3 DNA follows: TGTGCCACCAGTGATTTCGGGAGTAGCGGGAGGAGGAATGAGCAGTTCTTC. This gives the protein CATSDFGSSGRRNEQFF.

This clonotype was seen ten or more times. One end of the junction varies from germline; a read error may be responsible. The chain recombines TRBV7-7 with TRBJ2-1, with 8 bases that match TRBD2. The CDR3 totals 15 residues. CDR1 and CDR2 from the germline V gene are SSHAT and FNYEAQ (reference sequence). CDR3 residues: CASSEGLAEYNEQFF. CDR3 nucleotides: TGTGCTAGCAGCGAAGGACTAGCAGAATACAATGAGCAGTTCTTC.

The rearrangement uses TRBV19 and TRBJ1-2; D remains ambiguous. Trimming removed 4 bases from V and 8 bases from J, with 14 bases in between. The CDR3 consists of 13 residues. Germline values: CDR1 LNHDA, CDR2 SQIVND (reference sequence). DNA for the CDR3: TGTGCCAGTAGTACTACCGACGGGTTGGGCTACACCTTC. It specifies CASSTTDGLGYTF.

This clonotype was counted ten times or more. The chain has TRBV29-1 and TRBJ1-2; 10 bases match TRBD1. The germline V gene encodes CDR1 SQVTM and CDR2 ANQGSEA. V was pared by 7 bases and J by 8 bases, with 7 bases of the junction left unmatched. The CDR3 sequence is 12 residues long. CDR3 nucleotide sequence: TGCAGCGCGGGGACAGGGGATTTCGGCTACACCTTC. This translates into CSAGTGDFGYTF.

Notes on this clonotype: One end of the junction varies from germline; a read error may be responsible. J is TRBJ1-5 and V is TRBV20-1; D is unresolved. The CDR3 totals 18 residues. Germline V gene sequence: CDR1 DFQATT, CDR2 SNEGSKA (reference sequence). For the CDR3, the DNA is TGCTGTGCTAGAGACGTCCGTTCGTCTTTGGGTAGCAATCAGCCCCAGCATTTT. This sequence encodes CCARDVRSSLGSNQPQHF.

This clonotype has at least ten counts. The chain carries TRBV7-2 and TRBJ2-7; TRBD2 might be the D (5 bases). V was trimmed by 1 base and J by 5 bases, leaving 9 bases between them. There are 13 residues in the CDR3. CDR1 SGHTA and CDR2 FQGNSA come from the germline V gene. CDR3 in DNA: TGTGCCAGCAGCTTAGAGTCCGGGGACGAGCAGTACTTC. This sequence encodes CASSLESGDEQYF.

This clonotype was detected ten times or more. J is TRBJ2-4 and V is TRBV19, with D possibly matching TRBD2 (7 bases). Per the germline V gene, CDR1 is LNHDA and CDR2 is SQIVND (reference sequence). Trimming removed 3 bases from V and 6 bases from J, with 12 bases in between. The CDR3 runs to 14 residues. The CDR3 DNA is TGTGCCAGTAGTATTGGGGGGGCTGGAAACATTCAGTACTTC. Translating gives CASSIGGAGNIQYF. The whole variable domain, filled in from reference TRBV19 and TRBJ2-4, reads DGGITQSPKYLFRKEGQNVTLSCEQNLNHDAMYWYRQDPGQGLRLIYYSQIVNDFQKGDIAEGYSVSREKKESFPLTVTSAQKNPTAFYLCASSIGGAGNIQYFGAGTRLSVL.

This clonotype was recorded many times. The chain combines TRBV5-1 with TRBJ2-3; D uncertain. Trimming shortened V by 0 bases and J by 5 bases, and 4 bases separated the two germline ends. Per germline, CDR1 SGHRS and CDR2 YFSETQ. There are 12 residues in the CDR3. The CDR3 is CASSLGGDTQYF. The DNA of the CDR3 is TGCGCCAGCAGCTTGGGGGGAGATACGCAGTATTTT. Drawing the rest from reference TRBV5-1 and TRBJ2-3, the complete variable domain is KAGVTQTPRYLIKTRGQQVTLSCSPISGHRSVSWYQQTPGQGLQFLFEYFSETQRNKGNFPGRFSGRQFSNSRSEMNVSTLELGDSALYLCASSLGGDTQYFGPGTRLTVL.

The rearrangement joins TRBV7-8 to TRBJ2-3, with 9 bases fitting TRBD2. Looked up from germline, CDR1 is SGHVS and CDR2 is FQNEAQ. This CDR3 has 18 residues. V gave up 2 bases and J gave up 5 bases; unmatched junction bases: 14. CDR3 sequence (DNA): TGTGCCAGCAGCTTATCCCGTACCCTAGCGGGAAGAGAAGATACGCAGTATTTT. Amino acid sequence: CASSLSRTLAGREDTQYF. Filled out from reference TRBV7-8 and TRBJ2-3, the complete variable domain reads GAGVSQSPRYKVAKRGQDVALRCDPISGHVSLFWYQQALGQGPEFLTYFQNEAQLDKSGLPSDRFFAERPEGSVSTLKIQRTQQEDSAVYLCASSLSRTLAGREDTQYFGPGTRLTVL.

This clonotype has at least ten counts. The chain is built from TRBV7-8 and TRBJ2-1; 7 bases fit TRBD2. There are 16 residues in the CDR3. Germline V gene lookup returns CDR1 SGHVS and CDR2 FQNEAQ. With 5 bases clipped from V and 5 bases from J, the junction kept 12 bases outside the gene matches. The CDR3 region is CASSPPLRENHNEQFF. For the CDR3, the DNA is TGTGCCAGCAGCCCCCCTTTGCGGGAGAACCACAATGAGCAGTTCTTC.

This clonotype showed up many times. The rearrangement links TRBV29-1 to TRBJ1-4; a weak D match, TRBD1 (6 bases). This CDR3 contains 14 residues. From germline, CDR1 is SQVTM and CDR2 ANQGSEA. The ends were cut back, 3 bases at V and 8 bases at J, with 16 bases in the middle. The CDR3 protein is CSVEVDRIGEKLFF. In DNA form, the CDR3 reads TGCAGCGTTGAGGTTGACAGGATCGGAGAAAAACTGTTTTTT.

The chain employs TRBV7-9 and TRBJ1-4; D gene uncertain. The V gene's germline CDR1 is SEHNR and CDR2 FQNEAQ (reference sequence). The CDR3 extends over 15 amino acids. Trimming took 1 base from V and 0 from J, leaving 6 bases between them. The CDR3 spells CASSLVIATNEKLFF. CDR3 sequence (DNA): TGTGCCAGCAGCTTAGTAATTGCAACTAATGAAAAACTGTTTTTT.

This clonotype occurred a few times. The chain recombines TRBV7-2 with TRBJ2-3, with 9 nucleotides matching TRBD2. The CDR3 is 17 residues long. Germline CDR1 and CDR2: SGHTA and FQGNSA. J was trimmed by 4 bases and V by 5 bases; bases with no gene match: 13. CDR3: CASSLTYSGRGPDTQYF. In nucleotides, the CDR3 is TGTGCCAGCAGCCTGACCTATAGCGGGAGAGGGCCAGATACGCAGTATTTT.

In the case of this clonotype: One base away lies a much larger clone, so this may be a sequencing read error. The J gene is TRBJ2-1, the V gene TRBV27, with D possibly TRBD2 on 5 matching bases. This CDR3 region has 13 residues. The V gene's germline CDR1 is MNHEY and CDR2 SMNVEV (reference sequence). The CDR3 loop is CASRADSYNDQFF. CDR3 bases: TGTGCCAGCAGGGCGGACTCCTACAATGATCAGTTCTTC.

The CDR3 sequence is CASSSTPSAGDSKNIQYF. CDR3 nucleotides: TGCGCCAGCAGCTCCACCCCATCAGCGGGAGATTCCAAAAACATTCAGTACTTC. The chain uses TRBV5-1 and TRBJ2-4, with TRBD2 identical over 8 bases. The CDR3 extends over 18 amino acids. From germline, CDR1 is SGHRS and CDR2 YFSETQ. V was pared by 3 bases and J by 2 bases, with 13 bases of the junction left unmatched.

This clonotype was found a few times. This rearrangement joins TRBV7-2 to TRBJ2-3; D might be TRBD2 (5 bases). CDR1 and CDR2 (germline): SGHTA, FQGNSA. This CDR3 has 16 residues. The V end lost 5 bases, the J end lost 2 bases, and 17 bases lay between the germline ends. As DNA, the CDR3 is TGTGCCAGCAGCCTTACAGCGGTAACGAACACAGATACGCAGTATTTT. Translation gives CASSLTAVTNTDTQYF.

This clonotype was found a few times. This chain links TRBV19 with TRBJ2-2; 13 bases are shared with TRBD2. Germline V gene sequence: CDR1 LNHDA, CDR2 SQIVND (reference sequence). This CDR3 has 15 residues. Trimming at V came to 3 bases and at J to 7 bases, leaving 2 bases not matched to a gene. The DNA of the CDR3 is TGTGCCAGTAGTATGGGACTAGCGGGACTCGGGGAGCTGTTTTTT. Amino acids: CASSMGLAGLGELFF.

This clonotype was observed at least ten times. The CDR3 loop reads CASAGTLRPNTEAFF. CDR3 DNA sequence: TGTGCCAGCGCTGGGACCCTCAGACCGAACACTGAAGCTTTCTTT. This chain joins TRBV5-6 and TRBJ1-1, with a weak D call TRBD1 (5 bases). The V end lost 7 bases, the J end lost 1 base, and 17 bases lay between the germline ends. Germline V CDR1 and CDR2: SGHDT, YYEEEE. CDR3 length: 15 amino acids.

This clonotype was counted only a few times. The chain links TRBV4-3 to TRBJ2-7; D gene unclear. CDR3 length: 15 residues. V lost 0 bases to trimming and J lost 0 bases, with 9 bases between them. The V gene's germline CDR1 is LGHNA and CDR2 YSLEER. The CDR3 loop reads CASSQELVSSYEQYF. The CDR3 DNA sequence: TGCGCCAGCAGCCAAGAGTTGGTTAGCTCCTACGAGCAGTACTTC.

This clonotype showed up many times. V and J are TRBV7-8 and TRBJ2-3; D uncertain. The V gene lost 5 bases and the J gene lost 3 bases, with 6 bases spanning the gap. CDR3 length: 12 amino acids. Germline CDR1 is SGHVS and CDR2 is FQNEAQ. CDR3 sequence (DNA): TGTGCCAGCAGCGCATATACAGATACGCAGTATTTT. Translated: CASSAYTDTQYF.

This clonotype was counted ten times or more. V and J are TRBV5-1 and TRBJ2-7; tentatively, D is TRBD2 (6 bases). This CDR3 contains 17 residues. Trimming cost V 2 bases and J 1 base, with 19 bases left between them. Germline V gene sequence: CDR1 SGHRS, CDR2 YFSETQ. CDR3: CASSFDVPGTPSYEQYF. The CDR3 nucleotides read TGCGCCAGCAGCTTTGATGTTCCCGGGACTCCATCCTACGAGCAGTACTTC. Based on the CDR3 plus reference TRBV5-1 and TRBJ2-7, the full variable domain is KAGVTQTPRYLIKTRGQQVTLSCSPISGHRSVSWYQQTPGQGLQFLFEYFSETQRNKGNFPGRFSGRQFSNSRSEMNVSTLELGDSALYLCASSFDVPGTPSYEQYFGPGTRLTVT.